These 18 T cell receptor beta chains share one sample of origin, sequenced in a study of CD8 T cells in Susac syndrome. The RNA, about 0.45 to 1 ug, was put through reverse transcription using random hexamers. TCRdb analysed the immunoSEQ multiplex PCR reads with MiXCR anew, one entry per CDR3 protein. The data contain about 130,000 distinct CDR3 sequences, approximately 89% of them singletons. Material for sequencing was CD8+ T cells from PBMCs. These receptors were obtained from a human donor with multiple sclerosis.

The CDR3 bases are TGTGCCAGCAGTTTGGGCCGTATAGAGCAGTACTTC. It codes for CASSLGRIEQYF. The chain links TRBV12-3 or TRBV12-4 to TRBJ2-7; D gene unclear. The V and J ends lost 3 bases and 7 bases respectively, with 10 bases between them. The CDR3 has 12 amino acids.

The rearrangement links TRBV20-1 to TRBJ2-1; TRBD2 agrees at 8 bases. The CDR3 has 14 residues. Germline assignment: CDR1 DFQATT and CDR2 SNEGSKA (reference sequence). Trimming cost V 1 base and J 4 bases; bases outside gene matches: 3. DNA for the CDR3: TGCAGTGCTAGAGGACTAGCGACATACAATGAGCAGTTCTTC. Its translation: CSARGLATYNEQFF.

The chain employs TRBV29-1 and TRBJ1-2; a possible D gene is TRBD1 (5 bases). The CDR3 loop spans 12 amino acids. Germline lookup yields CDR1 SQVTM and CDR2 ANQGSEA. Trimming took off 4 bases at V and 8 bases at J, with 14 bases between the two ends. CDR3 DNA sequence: TGCAGCGTTGGATACGGGGCGCGAGGCTACACCTTC. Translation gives CSVGYGARGYTF.

In nucleotides, the CDR3 is TGTGCCTGGAGTCTAGGGGGAGGCGAGCAGTACTTC. Translating it yields CAWSLGGGEQYF. The V gene is TRBV30, the J gene TRBJ2-7; the D gene could be TRBD1 or TRBD2 (6 bases each). The V gene lost 2 bases and the J gene lost 6 bases, with 11 bases spanning the gap. CDR3 length: 12 residues. Germline V gene data show CDR1 as GTSNPN and CDR2 as SVGIG (reference sequence).

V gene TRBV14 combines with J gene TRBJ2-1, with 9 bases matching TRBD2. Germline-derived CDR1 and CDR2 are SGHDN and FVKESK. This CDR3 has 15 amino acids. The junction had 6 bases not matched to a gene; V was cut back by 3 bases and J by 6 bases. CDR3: CASSQLRTSANEQFF. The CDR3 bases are TGTGCCAGCAGCCAGCTGAGGACTAGCGCCAATGAGCAGTTCTTC.

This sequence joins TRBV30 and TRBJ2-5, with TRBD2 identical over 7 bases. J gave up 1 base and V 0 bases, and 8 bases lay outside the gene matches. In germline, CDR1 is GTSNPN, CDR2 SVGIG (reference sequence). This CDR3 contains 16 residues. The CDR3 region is CAWSVQREDSQETQYF. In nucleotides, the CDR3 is TGTGCCTGGAGTGTACAACGGGAGGATAGCCAAGAGACCCAGTACTTC.

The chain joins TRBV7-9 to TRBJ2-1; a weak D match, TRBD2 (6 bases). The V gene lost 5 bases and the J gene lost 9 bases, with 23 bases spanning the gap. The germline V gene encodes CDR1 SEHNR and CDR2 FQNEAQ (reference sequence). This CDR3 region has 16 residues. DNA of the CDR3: TGTGCCAGCAGCCTACAATCCGGGACTGTGGGTAGTGAGCAGTTCTTC. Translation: CASSLQSGTVGSEQFF.

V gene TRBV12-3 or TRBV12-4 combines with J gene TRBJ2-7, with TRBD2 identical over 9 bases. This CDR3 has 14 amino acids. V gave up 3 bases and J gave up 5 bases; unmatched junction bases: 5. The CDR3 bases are TGTGCCAGCAGTTTTAGCGGGAGCCCCCACGAGCAGTACTTC. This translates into CASSFSGSPHEQYF.

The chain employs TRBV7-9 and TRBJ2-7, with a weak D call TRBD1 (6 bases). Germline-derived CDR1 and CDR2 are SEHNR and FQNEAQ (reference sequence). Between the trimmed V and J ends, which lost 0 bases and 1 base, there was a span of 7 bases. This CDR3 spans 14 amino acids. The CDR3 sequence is CASSLADRSYEQYF. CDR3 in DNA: TGTGCCAGCAGCTTAGCCGACAGGTCCTACGAGCAGTACTTC.

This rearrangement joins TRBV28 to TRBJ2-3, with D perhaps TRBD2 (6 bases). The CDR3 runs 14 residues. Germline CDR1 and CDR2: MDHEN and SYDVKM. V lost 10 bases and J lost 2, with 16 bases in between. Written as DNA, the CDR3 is TGTGCCACCTGCGGCGGGACCTTCACAGATACGCAGTATTTT. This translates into CATCGGTFTDTQYF.

The CDR3 coding sequence is TGTGCCAGCAGTGACAGGGCATGGAATCAGCCCCAGCATTTT. Residues: CASSDRAWNQPQHF. This sequence joins TRBV6-4 and TRBJ1-5; D is uncertain. The CDR3 runs to 14 residues. Germline V gives CDR1 MRHNA, CDR2 SNTAGT. The germline V and J ends were trimmed by 2 bases and 4 bases, with 9 bases remaining between them.

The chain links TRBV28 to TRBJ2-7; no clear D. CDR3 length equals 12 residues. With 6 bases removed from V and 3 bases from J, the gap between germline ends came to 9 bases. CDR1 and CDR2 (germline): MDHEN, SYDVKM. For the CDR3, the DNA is TGTGCCAGCAGAGAATTCGTCTACGAGCAGTACTTC. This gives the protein CASREFVYEQYF. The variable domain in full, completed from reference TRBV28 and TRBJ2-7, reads DVKVTQSSRYLVKRTGEKVFLECVQDMDHENMFWYRQDPGLGLRLIYFSYDVKMKEKGDIPEGYSVSREKKERFSLILESASTNQTSMYLCASREFVYEQYFGPGTRLTVT.

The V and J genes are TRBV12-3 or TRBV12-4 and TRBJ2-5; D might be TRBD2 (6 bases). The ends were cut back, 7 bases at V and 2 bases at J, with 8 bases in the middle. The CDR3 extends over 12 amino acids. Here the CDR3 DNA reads TGTGCCAGCAAAGGGACTCAAGAGACCCAGTACTTC. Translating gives CASKGTQETQYF.

This chain's CDR3 is CASSDTDGYTF. As DNA, the CDR3 is TGTGCCAGCAGTGACACGGATGGCTACACCTTC. The rearrangement links TRBV6-2 or TRBV6-3 to TRBJ1-2, with D unresolved. V lost 5 bases and J lost 6, with 7 bases in between. Germline V gene sequence: CDR1 MNHEY, CDR2 SVGEGT. CDR3 length: 11 amino acids.

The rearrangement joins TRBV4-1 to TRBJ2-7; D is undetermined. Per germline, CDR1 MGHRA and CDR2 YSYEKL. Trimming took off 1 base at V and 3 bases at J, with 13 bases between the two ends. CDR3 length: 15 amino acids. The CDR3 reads CASSQVRQAYYEQYF. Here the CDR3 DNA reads TGCGCCAGCAGCCAAGTTCGGCAGGCCTACTACGAGCAGTACTTC.

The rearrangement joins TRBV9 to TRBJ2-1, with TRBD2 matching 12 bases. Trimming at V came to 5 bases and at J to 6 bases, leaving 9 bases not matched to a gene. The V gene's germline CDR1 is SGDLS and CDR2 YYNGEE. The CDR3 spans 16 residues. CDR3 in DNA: TGTGCCAGCAGTCCCGTAGGGACTAGCGGGTTCAATGAGCAGTTCTTC. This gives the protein CASSPVGTSGFNEQFF.

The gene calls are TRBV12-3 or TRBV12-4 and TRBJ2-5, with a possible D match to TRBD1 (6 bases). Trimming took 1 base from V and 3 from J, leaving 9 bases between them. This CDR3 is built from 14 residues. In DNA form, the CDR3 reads TGTGCCAGCAGTTTAGGACAGGTCGAAGAGACCCAGTACTTC. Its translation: CASSLGQVEETQYF.

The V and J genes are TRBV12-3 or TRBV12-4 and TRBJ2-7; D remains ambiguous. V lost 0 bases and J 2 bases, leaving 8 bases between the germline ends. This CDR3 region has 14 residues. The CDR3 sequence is CASSLALRTYEQYF. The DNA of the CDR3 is TGTGCCAGCAGTTTAGCGCTCAGAACCTACGAGCAGTACTTC.